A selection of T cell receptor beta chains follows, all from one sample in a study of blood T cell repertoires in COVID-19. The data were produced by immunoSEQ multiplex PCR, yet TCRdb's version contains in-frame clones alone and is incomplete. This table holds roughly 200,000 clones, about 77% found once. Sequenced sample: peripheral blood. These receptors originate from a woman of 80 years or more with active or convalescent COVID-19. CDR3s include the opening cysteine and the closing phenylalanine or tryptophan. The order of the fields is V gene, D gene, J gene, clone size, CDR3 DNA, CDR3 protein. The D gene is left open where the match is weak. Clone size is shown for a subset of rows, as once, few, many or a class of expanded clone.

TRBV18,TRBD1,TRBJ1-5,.,TGTGCCAGCTCACCAGGGACAGGGGGTATTCGGGGAGGTCAGCCCCAGCATTTT,CASSPGTGGIRGGQPQHF
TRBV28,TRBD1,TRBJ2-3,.,TGTGCCAGCAGTTTAGGACAGGAACCAGATACGCAGTATTTT,CASSLGQEPDTQYF
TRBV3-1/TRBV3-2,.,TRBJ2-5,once,TGTGCCAGCAGCCTCCCCTTCGGAAGGGAGAAAGAGACCCAGTACTTC,CASSLPFGREKETQYF
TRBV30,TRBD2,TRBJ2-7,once,TGTGCCCGCCAAAGCACCGGGGGGGTGGGCGAGCAGTACTTC,CARQSTGGVGEQYF
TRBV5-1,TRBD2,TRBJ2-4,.,TGCGCCAGCAGCAGGGGACTAGCGGGGGACATTCAGTACTTC,CASSRGLAGDIQYF
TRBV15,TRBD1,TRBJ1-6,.,TGTGCCACCAGCAGAGATAGACAGGGGGATTCACCCCTCCACTTT,CATSRDRQGDSPLHF
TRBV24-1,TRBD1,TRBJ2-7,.,TGTGCCACCACGAGTCCCGGGACAGGGTCCTACGAGCAGTACTTC,CATTSPGTGSYEQYF
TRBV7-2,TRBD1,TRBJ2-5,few,TGTGCCAGCAGCCAAGCGCCGGGACAGGGGAGGCCCCAGTACTTC,CASSQAPGQGRPQYF
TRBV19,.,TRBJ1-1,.,TGTGCCAGTAGTATCCAACTCACCACCGCTGAAGCTTTCTTT,CASSIQLTTAEAFF
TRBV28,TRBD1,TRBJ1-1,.,TGTGCCAGCAGATTTACCGGGACAGGGGACGGAAACACTGAAGCTTTCTTT,CASRFTGTGDGNTEAFF
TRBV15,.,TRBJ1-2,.,TGTGCCACCAGCAGCCACAACGGGTTGTATGGCTACACCTTC,CATSSHNGLYGYTF
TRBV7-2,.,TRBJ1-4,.,TGTGCCAGCAGCACCGGGGTGAATCCGACTAATGAAAAACTGTTTTTT,CASSTGVNPTNEKLFF
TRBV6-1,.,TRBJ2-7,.,TGTGCCAGCAGTGAAGACAGGGACTACGAGCAGTACTTC,CASSEDRDYEQYF
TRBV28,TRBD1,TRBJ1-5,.,TGTGCCCAGGGGGCCGTTGATCAGCCCCAGCATTTT,CAQGAVDQPQHF
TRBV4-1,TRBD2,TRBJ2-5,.,TGCGCCAGCAGCCACACTAGCGGGGGGGCCGGAGAGACCCAGTACTTC,CASSHTSGGAGETQYF
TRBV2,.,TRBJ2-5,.,TGTGCCAGCAGTGAAGCGCTGACTCAAGAGACCCAGTACTTC,CASSEALTQETQYF
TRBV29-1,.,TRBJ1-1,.,TGCAGCGTGTCCGACAGCTACACTGAAGCTTTCTTT,CSVSDSYTEAFF
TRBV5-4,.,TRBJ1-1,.,TGTGCCAGCAGACCCCCCACACGGAGCGACACTGAAGCTTTCTTT,CASRPPTRSDTEAFF
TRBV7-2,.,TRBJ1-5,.,TGTGCCAGCAGCTTTCTTTCATCGAGTGTTAGCAATCAGCCCCAGCATTTT,CASSFLSSSVSNQPQHF
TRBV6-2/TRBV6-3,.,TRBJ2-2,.,TGTGCCAGCAGTTCCCCTTTACGGACCGGGGAGCTGTTTTTT,CASSSPLRTGELFF
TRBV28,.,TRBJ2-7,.,TGTGCCAGCACCAGGACATCACCCTACGAGCAGTACTTC,CASTRTSPYEQYF
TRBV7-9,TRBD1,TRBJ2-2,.,TGTGCCATAGCACAGGGGGCGGCCACCGGGGAGCTGTTTTTT,CAIAQGAATGELFF
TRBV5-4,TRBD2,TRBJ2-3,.,TGTGCCAGCAGCATGGAAGCTAGCGGGGCTAGCACAGATACGCAGTATTTT,CASSMEASGASTDTQYF
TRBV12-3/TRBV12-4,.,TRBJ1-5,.,TGTGCCAGCACCACAGGGAATCAGCCCCAGCATTTT,CASTTGNQPQHF
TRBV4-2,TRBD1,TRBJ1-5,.,TGTGCCAGCAGCCAAGCAACAGGGGAGGTTCAGCCCCAGCATTTT,CASSQATGEVQPQHF
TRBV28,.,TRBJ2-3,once,TGTGCCAGCAGTTTAGGAGGGGGCAGACCTAGCACAGATACGCAGTATTTT,CASSLGGGRPSTDTQYF
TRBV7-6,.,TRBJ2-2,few,TGTGCCAGCAGCCCACCCGGGGGGCCGACCGGGGAGCTGTTTTTT,CASSPPGGPTGELFF
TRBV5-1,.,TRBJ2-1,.,TGCGCCAGCAGCTTGGAGCGAGGACACCACAATGAGCAGTTCTTC,CASSLERGHHNEQFF
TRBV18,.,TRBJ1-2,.,TGTGCCAGCTCACCAAGGTGGGCAGGTGGAGGGTTAGCTAACTATGGCTACACCTTC,CASSPRWAGGGLANYGYTF
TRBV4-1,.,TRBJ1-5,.,TGCGCCAGCAGCCCCGGAGACCAGTTCAATCAGCCCCAGCATTTT,CASSPGDQFNQPQHF
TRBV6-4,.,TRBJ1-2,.,TGTGCCAGCAGTAACGGGAGGGGCGTCGGCTACACCTTC,CASSNGRGVGYTF
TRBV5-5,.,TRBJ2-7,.,TGTGCCAGCAGCTTGGTTTGGGGCACCTACGAGCAGTACTTC,CASSLVWGTYEQYF
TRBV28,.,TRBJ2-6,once,TGTGCCAGCAGTTCACGATCACAGGCCTCTGGGGCCAACGTCCTGACTTTC,CASSSRSQASGANVLTF
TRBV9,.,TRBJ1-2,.,TGTGCCAGCAGCCCCAAACCGCAGGGCGACTATGGCTACACCTTC,CASSPKPQGDYGYTF
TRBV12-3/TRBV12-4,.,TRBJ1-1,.,TGTGCCAGCAGTGGGGGCGCGAACACTGAAGCTTTCTTT,CASSGGANTEAFF
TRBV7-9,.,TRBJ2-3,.,TGTGCCAGCAGCTTGGCGACAGGTCCAGATACGCAGTATTTT,CASSLATGPDTQYF
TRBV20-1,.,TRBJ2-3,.,TGCAGTGCTAGTAGGCGTGGCGGCAGAGATACGCAGTATTTT,CSASRRGGRDTQYF
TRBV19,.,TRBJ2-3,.,TGTGCCAGTAGTATTCGGGGGACTAGCACAGATACGCAGTATTTT,CASSIRGTSTDTQYF
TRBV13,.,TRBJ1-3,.,TGTGCCAGCAGCTTAGGGGGAGGGTCAGGAAACACCATATATTTT,CASSLGGGSGNTIYF
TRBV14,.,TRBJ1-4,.,TGTGCCAGCAGCATACTTGGAGGTCGAGGTGAAAAACTGTTTTTT,CASSILGGRGEKLFF
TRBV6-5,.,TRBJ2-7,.,TGTGCCAGCAAAACTACAGGGATGGGTGGCGAGCAGTACTTC,CASKTTGMGGEQYF
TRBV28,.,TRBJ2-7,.,TGTGCCAGCAGTCCCCGTCGCTCCTACGAGCAGTACTTC,CASSPRRSYEQYF
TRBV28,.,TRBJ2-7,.,TGTGCCAGCAGACGGGGAACAGGGGAGGAGTACTTC,CASRRGTGEEYF
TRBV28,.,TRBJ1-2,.,TGTGCCAGCAGCAGACGGACTAATCTCTATGGCTACACCTTC,CASSRRTNLYGYTF
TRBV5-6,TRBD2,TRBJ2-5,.,TGTGCCAGCAGCCCCGGGGGGAGCCAAGAGACCCAGTACTTC,CASSPGGSQETQYF
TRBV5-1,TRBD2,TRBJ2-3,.,TGCGCCAGCAGCGCTATTACGTCCCTAGCGGAGCCCACAGATACGCAGTATTTT,CASSAITSLAEPTDTQYF
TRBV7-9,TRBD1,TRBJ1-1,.,TGTGCCAGCAGCTTAGACCAGGGGGCGGGCGCTTTCTTT,CASSLDQGAGAFF
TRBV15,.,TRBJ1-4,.,TGTGCCACCAGCAGAGATCGGAATCGGGGAAAACTGTTTTTT,CATSRDRNRGKLFF
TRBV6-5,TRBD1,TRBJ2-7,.,TGTGCCAGCAGCAGGGACAGCACGAAACCCTACGAGCAGTACTTC,CASSRDSTKPYEQYF
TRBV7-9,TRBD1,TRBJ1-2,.,TGTGCCAGCAGCCCCGACAGGGTACGAGGCTACACCTTC,CASSPDRVRGYTF
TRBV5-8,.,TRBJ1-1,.,TGTGCCAGCAAGAACGACAGTAATACTGAAGCTTTCTTT,CASKNDSNTEAFF